These 13 T cell receptor beta chains were all obtained from the same sample, sequenced in a study of beta chain features in type 1 diabetes. Of the isolated RNA, all was reverse transcribed, and so the sequenced material was expressed TCRB transcripts. The repertoire was sequenced with immunoSEQ multiplex PCR; TCRdb's copy has only in-frame clones and lacks some. Of a few hundred thousand clones in the sample, less than 15% were seen once. Sequenced: naive CD4+ T cells from blood. Every receptor here comes from a woman aged 18-30 years in good health.

As to this clone: Within the sample, other DNA sequences also encode this same CDR3. The J gene is TRBJ1-5, the V gene TRBV29-1; 10 positions agree with TRBD1. The CDR3 consists of 14 residues. Germline V CDR1 and CDR2: SQVTM, ANQGSEA. Losses at the gene ends were 5 bases for V and 2 bases for J; bases not matched to a gene: 3. This CDR3 is CSVRTGGGNQPQHF. The CDR3 DNA sequence: TGCAGCGTTCGGACAGGGGGTGGCAATCAGCCCCAGCATTTT.

V usage is TRBV25-1 and J usage is TRBJ2-1; 8 nucleotides agree with TRBD1. This CDR3 is 13 amino acids long. V was pared by 7 bases and J by 7 bases, with 6 bases of the junction left unmatched. Germline CDR1 and CDR2: MGHDK and SYGVNS. DNA of the CDR3: TGTGCCAGCAAAGATCAGGGGGCTAATGAGCAGTTCTTC. As protein: CASKDQGANEQFF.

This clone was counted between two and nine times. The chain recombines TRBV5-4 with TRBJ2-3; D not resolved. The CDR3 contains 15 residues. CDR1 is SGHNT and CDR2 is YYREEE in the germline V gene (reference sequence). V was trimmed by 0 bases and J by 0 bases, leaving 8 bases between them. The CDR3 region is CASSLGQTSTDTQYF. The DNA for the CDR3 is TGTGCCAGCAGCTTGGGGCAGACTAGCACAGATACGCAGTATTTT. The variable domain in full, completed from reference TRBV5-4 and TRBJ2-3, reads ETGVTQSPTHLIKTRGQQVTLRCSSQSGHNTVSWYQQALGQGPQFIFQYYREEENGRGNFPPRFSGLQFPNYSSELNVNALELDDSALYLCASSLGQTSTDTQYFGPGTRLTVL.

The CDR3 DNA is TGCGCCAGCAGCTCACGGACAGAGTCCGCCCGTGAAGCTTTCTTT. The encoded protein is CASSSRTESAREAFF. The chain recombines TRBV5-1 with TRBJ1-1; D is perhaps TRBD1 (6 bases). The CDR3 is made up of 15 amino acids. Trimming stripped 3 bases from V and 7 bases from J, with 19 bases between. Germline V gives CDR1 SGHRS, CDR2 YFSETQ.

The chain joins TRBV7-9 to TRBJ2-7; possible D gene TRBD1, 5 bases. Trimming shortened V by 3 bases and J by 3 bases, and 12 bases separated the two germline ends. The germline gives CDR1 SEHNR, CDR2 FQNEAQ (reference sequence). The CDR3 totals 14 residues. The CDR3 DNA follows: TGTGCCAGCAGCTTTCATTCCAGGGACTACGAGCAGTACTTC. Translated, it gives CASSFHSRDYEQYF.

This chain uses TRBV19 with TRBJ2-3, with 10 bases lining up with TRBD2. Unmatched junction bases numbered 7, after V lost 4 bases and J lost 6 bases. Germline values: CDR1 LNHDA, CDR2 SQIVND (reference sequence). The CDR3 has 15 residues. CDR3 protein: CASSTGLAVGDTQYF. The CDR3 DNA is TGTGCCAGTAGTACAGGACTAGCGGTTGGCGATACGCAGTATTTT.

This clone was observed a handful of times. The chain is built from TRBV5-4 and TRBJ2-2; 9 bases agree with TRBD1. CDR3 length: 15 amino acids. V trimming: 4 bases; J trimming: 6 bases; junction bases outside the gene matches: 7. Germline lookup yields CDR1 SGHNT and CDR2 YYREEE (reference sequence). The CDR3: CASSPWTGVSGELFF. CDR3 DNA: TGTGCCAGCAGCCCTTGGACAGGGGTTTCCGGGGAGCTGTTTTTT.

The rearrangement uses TRBV5-1 and TRBJ2-3, with 8 nucleotides matching TRBD1. CDR1 and CDR2 (germline): SGHRS, YFSETQ. The V segment lost 4 bases and the J segment 4 bases; nucleotides outside the gene matches: 8. The CDR3 length is 15 residues. This chain's CDR3 is CASSQGQEFADTQYF. DNA for the CDR3: TGCGCCAGCAGCCAGGGACAGGAGTTTGCAGATACGCAGTATTTT.

The gene calls are TRBV15 and TRBJ1-1; weak D call: TRBD1 (5 bases). V lost 0 bases and J lost 6, with 14 bases in between. The V gene's germline CDR1 is LNHNV and CDR2 YYDKDF (reference sequence). The CDR3 loop spans 15 amino acids. CDR3 in DNA: TGTGCCACCAGCAGAGAATTCAGGGAAGGCTCTGAAGCTTTCTTT. Its translation is CATSREFREGSEAFF.

The sample holds a few counts of this clone. This chain uses TRBV6-5 with TRBJ2-5; unclear D gene. Germline V lookup: CDR1 MNHEY, CDR2 SVGAGI. Trimming pared 0 bases from V and 2 bases from J, leaving 13 bases between. The CDR3 has 16 residues. The CDR3 protein is CASSYSAPRTQETQYF. CDR3 nucleotide sequence: TGTGCCAGCAGTTACTCGGCACCCCGTACGCAAGAGACCCAGTACTTC.

This clone was counted a single time. This rearrangement joins TRBV14 to TRBJ2-2; D perhaps matches TRBD2 (5 bases). Germline V gives CDR1 SGHDN, CDR2 FVKESK. V lost 1 base and J 6 bases, leaving 6 bases between the germline ends. This CDR3 region has 13 residues. The CDR3 nucleotides read TGTGCCAGCAGCCAAGTCGGGGCCGGGGAGCTGTTTTTT. Amino acid sequence: CASSQVGAGELFF. Together with reference TRBV14 and TRBJ2-2, the CDR3 gives the full variable domain: EAGVTQFPSHSVIEKGQTVTLRCDPISGHDNLYWYRRVMGKEIKFLLHFVKESKQDESGMPNNRFLAERTGGTYSTLKVQPAELEDSGVYFCASSQVGAGELFFGEGSRLTVL.

This clone was observed a handful of times. Other DNA sequences in this sample translate to the same CDR3. The chain uses TRBV5-1 and TRBJ2-2, with 10 nucleotides matching TRBD2. CDR1 is SGHRS and CDR2 is YFSETQ in the germline V gene. The CDR3 runs 15 residues. The J segment lost 1 base and the V segment lost 4 bases, leaving 1 base of the junction unmatched. The CDR3 loop is CASSLAGENTGELFF. The DNA for the CDR3 is TGCGCCAGCAGCCTAGCGGGAGAGAACACCGGGGAGCTGTTTTTT.

This clone was found a few times. CDR3 residues: CASSFRGLAGITDTQYF. Written as DNA, the CDR3 is TGTGCCAGCAGCTTCCGGGGACTAGCGGGAATCACAGATACGCAGTATTTT. This rearrangement joins TRBV9 to TRBJ2-3; 13 bases are shared with TRBD2. The CDR3 loop spans 17 amino acids. CDR1 and CDR2 from the germline V gene are SGDLS and YYNGEE. Trimming took 4 bases from V and 2 from J; bases not matched to a gene: 7.